One and the same sample provided the 21 T cell receptor beta chains below, sequenced in a study of T-cell memory formation after mild COVID-19. TCRdb re-called the 5' RACE reads with MiXCR, one entry per CDR3 protein. Here the sample spans roughly 380,000 distinct CDR3 sequences, 25% to 30% being singletons. Sequenced sample: PBMCs or a T cell subset sorted from them (not recorded which). The receptors were sampled from an adult woman who had mild COVID-19 (a few samples of this study predate the infection). Cell type and time point are not known.

This clonotype was counted a few times. V gene TRBV9 combines with J gene TRBJ1-1; possible D gene TRBD1, 5 bases. From germline, CDR1 is SGDLS and CDR2 YYNGEE. The CDR3 loop spans 16 amino acids. V shed 4 bases and J shed 1 base, with 17 bases lying between them. CDR3 protein: CASSSHLTAQNTEAFF. In DNA form, the CDR3 reads TGTGCCAGCAGCTCCCACCTGACAGCTCAGAACACTGAAGCTTTCTTT.

This clonotype turned up a few times. The chain carries TRBV30 and TRBJ2-7; 7 bases map to TRBD2. The junction had 8 bases not matched to a gene; V was cut back by 0 bases and J by 3 bases. This CDR3 has 15 residues. CDR1 is GTSNPN and CDR2 is SVGIG in the germline V gene (reference sequence). The CDR3 protein is CAWSVRGEVFYEQYF. CDR3 in DNA: TGTGCCTGGAGTGTACGGGGGGAGGTTTTCTACGAGCAGTACTTC. Full variable domain (rest looked up from reference TRBV30 and TRBJ2-7): SQTIHQWPATLVQPVGSPLSLECTVEGTSNPNLYWYRQAAGRGLQLLFYSVGIGQISSEVPQNLSASRPQDRQFILSSKKLLLSDSGFYLCAWSVRGEVFYEQYFGPGTRLTVT.

The J gene is TRBJ2-1, the V gene TRBV12-3 or TRBV12-4, with 10 nucleotides matching TRBD1. CDR3 size: 15 residues. Trimming cost V 7 bases and J 0 bases; bases outside gene matches: 3. The CDR3, as DNA: TGTGCCAGCAAACGGGACAGGGGCTCCTACAATGAGCAGTTCTTC. Its protein is CASKRDRGSYNEQFF.

The gene calls are TRBV12-3 or TRBV12-4 and TRBJ2-3; TRBD2 matches at 11 bases. The CDR3 has 16 amino acids. V shed 7 bases, J shed 5 bases, and the junction held 11 bases outside the gene matches. In DNA form, the CDR3 reads TGTGCCAGCAATAATCTAGCGGGAGGTGACAGAGATACGCAGTATTTT. This gives the protein CASNNLAGGDRDTQYF.

There are a few counts of this clonotype. V is TRBV2 and J is TRBJ1-1; 7 bases agree with TRBD1. The length of the CDR3 is 13 residues. J was trimmed by 4 bases and V by 6 bases; bases with no gene match: 5. Looked up from germline, CDR1 is SNHLY and CDR2 is FYNNEI. Here the CDR3 DNA reads TGTGCCAGCAGAACCACAGGGGTCACTGAAGCTTTCTTT. It encodes CASRTTGVTEAFF.

This chain uses TRBV7-9 with TRBJ2-5; 9 nucleotides line up with TRBD2. V lost 3 bases and J lost 1; bases outside the gene matches: 6. Germline V lookup: CDR1 SEHNR, CDR2 FQNEAQ (reference sequence). This CDR3 comprises 16 residues. Here the CDR3 reads CASSLSASGAQETQYF. DNA of the CDR3: TGTGCCAGCAGCTTGAGTGCTAGCGGGGCCCAAGAGACCCAGTACTTC.

This clonotype was detected ten times or more. The rearrangement links TRBV4-3 to TRBJ2-7; 8 nucleotides align to TRBD1. The germline gives CDR1 LGHNA, CDR2 YSLEER. V gave up 3 bases and J gave up 1 base; unmatched junction bases: 2. The CDR3 sequence is 14 residues long. The CDR3 DNA reads as TGCGCCAGCAGCCACGGACAGGGATCCTACGAGCAGTACTTC. This sequence encodes CASSHGQGSYEQYF.

This clonotype was recorded a few times. The chain combines TRBV7-3 with TRBJ1-2, with D possibly TRBD1 on 5 matching bases. Germline V gene lookup returns CDR1 SGHTA and CDR2 FQGTGA. V was clipped by 5 bases and J by 8 bases, with 27 bases between them. The CDR3 is 17 amino acids. The CDR3 bases are TGTGCCAGCAGCGGCGTTGTGGCTCTAGCCGGGGGTGGCGGCTACACCTTC. This sequence encodes CASSGVVALAGGGGYTF.

This sequence joins TRBV4-2 and TRBJ2-1; 12 nucleotides line up with TRBD2. Germline V gene sequence: CDR1 LGHNA, CDR2 YNFKEQ. The CDR3 has 16 residues. V lost 1 base and J lost 10; bases outside the gene matches: 8. The CDR3 DNA reads as TGTGCCAGCAGCCAAGGCGCTAGCGGGAGGGCCGGGGAGCAGTTCTTC. Translation: CASSQGASGRAGEQFF.

In this sample, this clonotype turned up many times. CDR3 sequence: CASSRRDNYEQYF. The CDR3 nucleotides read TGTGCCAGCAGCCGCAGGGACAACTACGAGCAGTACTTC. The rearrangement uses TRBV7-9 and TRBJ2-7; TRBD1 is a possible D gene (6 bases). The V gene's germline CDR1 is SEHNR and CDR2 FQNEAQ (reference sequence). The V gene lost 5 bases and the J gene lost 3 bases, with 11 bases spanning the gap. This CDR3 comprises 13 residues.

V gene TRBV10-3 combines with J gene TRBJ1-2, with D unresolved. CDR3 size: 13 residues. Trimming shortened V by 3 bases and J by 1 base, and 6 bases separated the two germline ends. Germline V gives CDR1 ENHRY, CDR2 SYGVKD. The CDR3 DNA reads TGTGCCATCAGTGACAAGGGTAACTATGGCTACACCTTC. This codes for CAISDKGNYGYTF.

This clonotype was counted ten times or more. The rearrangement links TRBV10-2 to TRBJ2-1; D call uncertain. CDR3 length: 13 residues. The germline V gene has CDR1 WSHSY and CDR2 SAAADI. The ends were cut back, 4 bases at V and 5 bases at J, with 9 bases in the middle. The CDR3 here is CASSVLRDNEQFF. The CDR3 DNA sequence: TGCGCCAGCAGTGTATTACGGGACAATGAGCAGTTCTTC.

The V call is TRBV13, the J call TRBJ1-5; D call uncertain. Trimming took off 4 bases at V and 4 bases at J, with 14 bases between the two ends. The CDR3 has 15 amino acids. CDR1 PRHDT and CDR2 FYEKMQ come from the germline V gene (reference sequence). The CDR3 sequence is CASSSRGMWNQPQHF. CDR3 nucleotides: TGTGCCAGCAGCTCCCGAGGCATGTGGAATCAGCCCCAGCATTTT.

V usage is TRBV20-1 and J usage is TRBJ1-2; D remains ambiguous. The CDR3 is 17 residues long. Germline-derived CDR1 and CDR2 are DFQATT and SNEGSKA (reference sequence). The V and J ends lost 6 bases and 0 bases respectively, with 23 bases between them. CDR3 bases: TGCAGTGCCCCCCCACATTATGGGCGACAAGCTAACTATGGCTACACCTTC. It is translated as CSAPPHYGRQANYGYTF.

This clonotype was counted only a few times. The chain recombines TRBV7-9 with TRBJ1-1; tentatively, D is TRBD1 (6 bases). The CDR3 length is 15 residues. CDR1 is SEHNR and CDR2 is FQNEAQ in the germline V gene (reference sequence). V was shortened by 5 bases and J by 3 bases, with 16 bases between the two germline ends. Written as DNA, the CDR3 is TGTGCCAGCAGCCCGGTCCGGGGGCCGTACACTGAAGCTTTCTTT. It codes for CASSPVRGPYTEAFF.

The V call is TRBV7-9, the J call TRBJ1-1; D unclear. The germline gives CDR1 SEHNR, CDR2 FQNEAQ (reference sequence). This CDR3 region has 11 residues. V was clipped by 8 bases and J by 1 base, with 5 bases between them. The CDR3 DNA reads TGTGCCAGCCTCTGGAACACTGAAGCTTTCTTT. Protein sequence: CASLWNTEAFF.

The chain has TRBV12-3 or TRBV12-4 and TRBJ2-7; 9 bases align to TRBD2. The CDR3 contains 14 residues. J gave up 4 bases and V 5 bases, and 6 bases lay outside the gene matches. In nucleotides, the CDR3 is TGTGCCAGCAGTCGCGGGGGGGCCCCTTACGAGCAGTACTTC. Translated, it gives CASSRGGAPYEQYF.

The gene calls are TRBV14 and TRBJ2-5; D uncertain. CDR1 is SGHDN, CDR2 FVKESK, per germline. V was clipped by 0 bases and J by 2 bases, with 10 bases between them. The CDR3 has 15 residues. The CDR3: CASSQDQTPQETQYF. Here the CDR3 DNA reads TGTGCCAGCAGCCAAGATCAGACTCCTCAAGAGACCCAGTACTTC. Full variable domain (missing parts from reference TRBV14 and TRBJ2-5): EAGVTQFPSHSVIEKGQTVTLRCDPISGHDNLYWYRRVMGKEIKFLLHFVKESKQDESGMPNNRFLAERTGGTYSTLKVQPAELEDSGVYFCASSQDQTPQETQYFGPGTRLLVL.

This clonotype occurred a few times. This rearrangement joins TRBV12-3 or TRBV12-4 to TRBJ1-1; TRBD1 is a possible D gene (6 bases). V dropped 6 bases and J dropped 11 bases, with 13 bases sitting between them. The CDR3 loop spans 11 amino acids. The CDR3 DNA sequence: TGTGCCAGCAGCCAGGACAGAGGGGCTTTCTTT. Amino acids: CASSQDRGAFF.

The J gene is TRBJ1-2, the V gene TRBV7-9; 8 positions agree with TRBD1. The V segment lost 6 bases and the J segment 5 bases; nucleotides outside the gene matches: 8. The germline V gene has CDR1 SEHNR and CDR2 FQNEAQ (reference sequence). The CDR3 contains 14 residues. The CDR3 DNA sequence: TGTGCCAGCAGTCCCGGACAGGGATGGTATGGCTACACCTTC. Protein product: CASSPGQGWYGYTF. Full variable domain (rest looked up from reference TRBV7-9 and TRBJ1-2): DTGVSQNPRHKITKRGQNVTFRCDPISEHNRLYWYRQTLGQGPEFLTYFQNEAQLEKSRLLSDRFSAERPKGSFSTLEIQRTEQGDSAMYLCASSPGQGWYGYTFGSGTRLTVV.

The chain uses TRBV12-3 or TRBV12-4 and TRBJ2-3; D unclear. Trimming pared 6 bases from V and 0 bases from J, leaving 19 bases between. The CDR3 runs to 17 residues. CDR3 loop: CASRSGDTRSSTDTQYF. The CDR3 DNA reads TGTGCCAGCAGATCGGGCGATACGCGATCTAGCACAGATACGCAGTATTTT.